The 20 T cell receptor beta chains below come from one sample, sequenced in a study of OX40 agonist ivuxolimab in advanced cancers. TCRdb's table, derived via immunoSEQ multiplex PCR, lists solely in-frame clones and lacks some. The top ten clones hold around 1.5% of a sample with some 50,000 clones, about 88% of them seen once. The input for sequencing was CD4+ or CD8+ T cells sorted from blood, taken in a trial of the OX40 agonist ivuxolimab. The source of these receptors is an adult with an advanced solid tumor such as melanoma, head and neck, liver or kidney cancer.

The chain is built from TRBV27 and TRBJ2-3; tentatively, D is TRBD2 (5 bases). CDR3 size: 15 residues. CDR1 and CDR2 from the germline V gene are MNHEY and SMNVEV (reference sequence). V was pared by 7 bases and J by 2 bases, with 16 bases between. The CDR3 loop reads CASTFRTGNTDTQYF. CDR3 nucleotide sequence: TGTGCCAGCACTTTCCGGACGGGGAACACAGATACGCAGTATTTT.

This clone has a single count. The chain links TRBV7-8 to TRBJ1-4; 9 positions match TRBD1. The CDR3 has 14 amino acids. Germline values: CDR1 SGHVS, CDR2 FQNEAQ. V gave up 5 bases and J gave up 7 bases; unmatched junction bases: 5. The DNA for the CDR3 is TGTGCCAGCAGCCCCGGGACAGGGTTTGAAAAACTGTTTTTT. It codes for CASSPGTGFEKLFF.

The genes are TRBV6-1 and TRBJ2-3; D is perhaps TRBD2 (5 bases). Germline assignment: CDR1 MNHNS and CDR2 SASEGT. Trimming removed 6 bases at V and 2 bases at J, with 9 bases between. The CDR3 consists of 13 residues. The chain's CDR3 is CASRGSVTDTQYF. In DNA form, the CDR3 reads TGTGCCAGCAGAGGTAGCGTCACAGATACGCAGTATTTT.

In its sample, this clone was seen once. The gene calls are TRBV7-2 and TRBJ1-2; perhaps TRBD1 as D (6 bases). CDR1 is SGHTA, CDR2 FQGNSA, per germline. Trimming removed 0 bases from V and 6 bases from J, with 11 bases in between. The CDR3 sequence is 14 residues long. This CDR3 is CASSLALNRDGYTF. The CDR3 region has the DNA TGTGCCAGCAGCTTAGCGCTTAACAGGGATGGCTACACCTTC.

V is TRBV18 and J is TRBJ1-5; 8 bases map to TRBD1. V shed 5 bases, J shed 2 bases, and the junction held 2 bases outside the gene matches. This CDR3 region has 14 residues. CDR1 and CDR2 (germline): KGHSH, LQKENI. CDR3 nucleotides: TGTGCCAGCTCAGAACAGGGGGGCAATCAGCCCCAGCATTTT. It translates to CASSEQGGNQPQHF.

This clone has just a few counts. The V call is TRBV5-1, the J call TRBJ1-1; no definite D call. The V gene's germline CDR1 is SGHRS and CDR2 YFSETQ. The CDR3 is made up of 12 amino acids. Trimming removed 0 bases from V and 10 bases from J, with 10 bases in between. CDR3 amino acids: CASSLEGFGAFF. Here the CDR3 DNA reads TGCGCCAGCAGCTTGGAAGGGTTTGGAGCTTTCTTT.

The chain links TRBV2 to TRBJ2-5; no clear D. Trimming took 1 base from V and 2 from J, leaving 5 bases between them. The CDR3 contains 13 residues. Germline loops: CDR1 SNHLY, CDR2 FYNNEI. CDR3 bases: TGTGCCAGCAGTGAAGAAGCTCAAGAGACCCAGTACTTC. This gives the protein CASSEEAQETQYF.

The chain combines TRBV6-5 with TRBJ2-2, with a possible D match to TRBD1 (6 bases). This CDR3 is 14 amino acids long. CDR1 and CDR2 from the germline V gene are MNHEY and SVGAGI. Trimming removed 6 bases from V and 2 bases from J, with 10 bases in between. As DNA, the CDR3 is TGTGCCAGCAGGGAGACAGGAAACACCGGGGAGCTGTTTTTT. Its translation: CASRETGNTGELFF.

In its sample, this clone was seen a few times. The gene calls are TRBV10-3 and TRBJ1-2, with a possible D match to TRBD1 (5 bases). Germline CDR1 ENHRY, CDR2 SYGVKD. Trimming removed 6 bases at V and 10 bases at J, with 12 bases between. The CDR3 runs to 11 residues. The CDR3 here is CAISLDRTYTF. The CDR3 DNA sequence: TGTGCCATCAGCCTTGACAGAACCTACACCTTC.

The J gene is TRBJ2-7, the V gene TRBV5-1; 10 bases align to TRBD2. Trimming took 4 bases from V and 2 from J; bases not matched to a gene: 9. CDR3 size: 16 residues. Per germline, CDR1 SGHRS and CDR2 YFSETQ. The CDR3 here is CASSHTLAGRPYEQYF. Here the CDR3 DNA reads TGCGCCAGCAGCCACACACTAGCGGGGCGACCCTACGAGCAGTACTTC.

The chain carries TRBV7-8 and TRBJ1-1; 8 bases map to TRBD1. The trim removed 5 bases at V and 3 bases at J, leaving 8 bases unmatched. Per germline, CDR1 SGHVS and CDR2 FQNEAQ. This CDR3 contains 15 residues. Written as DNA, the CDR3 is TGTGCCAGCAGCCCCTCATGGACAGGGTACACTGAAGCTTTCTTT. This encodes CASSPSWTGYTEAFF.

V is TRBV10-1 and J is TRBJ2-2, with 10 bases matching TRBD1. This CDR3 has 16 residues. J gave up 4 bases and V 7 bases, and 9 bases lay outside the gene matches. Germline V gives CDR1 WNHNN, CDR2 SYGVQD (reference sequence). The CDR3 here is CASNPGQGSATGELFF. The DNA for the CDR3 is TGCGCCAGCAACCCGGGACAGGGGTCGGCCACCGGGGAGCTGTTTTTT.

V usage is TRBV30 and J usage is TRBJ2-2; 9 bases are shared with TRBD2. Trimming at V came to 4 bases and at J to 8 bases, leaving 11 bases not matched to a gene. The CDR3 has 15 amino acids. CDR1 GTSNPN and CDR2 SVGIG come from the germline V gene (reference sequence). The CDR3 DNA sequence: TGTGCCTGGATCCAGACCAGCGGGGGGCGTGGGGAGCTGTTTTTT. It encodes CAWIQTSGGRGELFF. The full variable domain, with the rest looked up from reference TRBV30 and TRBJ2-2, is SQTIHQWPATLVQPVGSPLSLECTVEGTSNPNLYWYRQAAGRGLQLLFYSVGIGQISSEVPQNLSASRPQDRQFILSSKKLLLSDSGFYLCAWIQTSGGRGELFFGEGSRLTVL.

The chain has TRBV27 and TRBJ2-1; TRBD2 is a possible D gene (6 bases). Per germline, CDR1 MNHEY and CDR2 SMNVEV (reference sequence). CDR3 length equals 14 residues. Trimming pared 3 bases from V and 4 bases from J, leaving 10 bases between. The CDR3 sequence: CASSFSTSYNEQFF. The CDR3 nucleotides are TGTGCCAGCAGTTTCTCGACTAGTTACAATGAGCAGTTCTTC.

The chain uses TRBV7-8 and TRBJ2-3, with 10 bases fitting TRBD2. Germline V gene data show CDR1 as SGHVS and CDR2 as FQNEAQ. This CDR3 region has 16 residues. Trimming cost V 1 base and J 1 base; bases outside gene matches: 2. The CDR3: CASSLGGTSGTDTQYF. CDR3 in DNA: TGTGCCAGCAGCTTAGGTGGGACTAGCGGCACAGATACGCAGTATTTT.

The V and J genes are TRBV28 and TRBJ2-3; TRBD1 might be the D (5 bases). The V end lost 4 bases, the J end lost 5 bases, and 22 bases lay between the germline ends. The germline gives CDR1 MDHEN, CDR2 SYDVKM. The CDR3 runs to 17 residues. CDR3 amino acids: CASSSFPMGQWQDTQYF. DNA for the CDR3: TGTGCCAGCAGTTCCTTCCCCATGGGGCAGTGGCAAGATACGCAGTATTTT. The variable domain in full, with the rest retrieved from reference TRBV28 and TRBJ2-3, is DVKVTQSSRYLVKRTGEKVFLECVQDMDHENMFWYRQDPGLGLRLIYFSYDVKMKEKGDIPEGYSVSREKKERFSLILESASTNQTSMYLCASSSFPMGQWQDTQYFGPGTRLTVL.

The rearrangement links TRBV18 to TRBJ2-1, with D unclear. There are 13 residues in the CDR3. V was cut by 1 base and J by 0 bases, with 1 base left in between. Germline CDR1 KGHSH, CDR2 LQKENI. The CDR3 nucleotides read TGTGCCAGCTCACCACTCTCCTACAATGAGCAGTTCTTC. Residues: CASSPLSYNEQFF.

This clone was counted a few times. V usage is TRBV10-3 and J usage is TRBJ1-1, with D possibly TRBD1 on 6 matching bases. The V end lost 3 bases, the J end lost 4 bases, and 12 bases lay between the germline ends. The CDR3 runs 14 residues. In germline, CDR1 is ENHRY, CDR2 SYGVKD. The CDR3 loop is CAISEGNRVTEAFF. As DNA, the CDR3 is TGTGCCATCAGTGAAGGGAACAGGGTCACTGAAGCTTTCTTT.

This clone occurred a few times. J is TRBJ2-7 and V is TRBV5-1; D may match TRBD1 or TRBD2 (5 bases each). Germline loops: CDR1 SGHRS, CDR2 YFSETQ. Trimming removed 6 bases from V and 7 bases from J, with 17 bases in between. The CDR3 length is 13 residues. The CDR3 region has the DNA TGCGCCAGCACCCCGGGACCGCCGGGGGAGCAGTACTTC. Translated, it gives CASTPGPPGEQYF.

This clone was observed a single time. The CDR3 bases are TGTGCCAGCAGCGTAGCCGGGGTGGGGACTAGCGGGACGGTGCTTGAGCAGTTCTTC. Translation gives CASSVAGVGTSGTVLEQFF. This chain links TRBV9 with TRBJ2-1; 13 nucleotides line up with TRBD2. The germline V gene has CDR1 SGDLS and CDR2 YYNGEE. CDR3 size: 19 residues. V lost 0 bases and J lost 9; bases outside the gene matches: 15.